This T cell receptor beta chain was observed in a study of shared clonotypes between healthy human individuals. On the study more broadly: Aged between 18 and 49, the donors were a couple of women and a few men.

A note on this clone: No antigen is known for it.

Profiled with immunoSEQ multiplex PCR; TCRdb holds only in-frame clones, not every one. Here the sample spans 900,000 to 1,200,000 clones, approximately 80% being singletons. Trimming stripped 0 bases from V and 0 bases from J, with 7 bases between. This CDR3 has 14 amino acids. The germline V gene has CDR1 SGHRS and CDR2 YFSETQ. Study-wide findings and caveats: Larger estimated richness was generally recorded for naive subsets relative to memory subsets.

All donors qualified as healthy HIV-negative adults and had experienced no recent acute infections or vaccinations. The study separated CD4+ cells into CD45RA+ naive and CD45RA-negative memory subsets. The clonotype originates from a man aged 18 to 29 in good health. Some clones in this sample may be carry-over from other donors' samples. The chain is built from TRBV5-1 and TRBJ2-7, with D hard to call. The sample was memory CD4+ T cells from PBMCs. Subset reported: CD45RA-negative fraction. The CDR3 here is CASSLGAISYEQYF. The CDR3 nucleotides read TGCGCCAGCAGCTTGGGGGCCATCTCCTACGAGCAGTACTTC.